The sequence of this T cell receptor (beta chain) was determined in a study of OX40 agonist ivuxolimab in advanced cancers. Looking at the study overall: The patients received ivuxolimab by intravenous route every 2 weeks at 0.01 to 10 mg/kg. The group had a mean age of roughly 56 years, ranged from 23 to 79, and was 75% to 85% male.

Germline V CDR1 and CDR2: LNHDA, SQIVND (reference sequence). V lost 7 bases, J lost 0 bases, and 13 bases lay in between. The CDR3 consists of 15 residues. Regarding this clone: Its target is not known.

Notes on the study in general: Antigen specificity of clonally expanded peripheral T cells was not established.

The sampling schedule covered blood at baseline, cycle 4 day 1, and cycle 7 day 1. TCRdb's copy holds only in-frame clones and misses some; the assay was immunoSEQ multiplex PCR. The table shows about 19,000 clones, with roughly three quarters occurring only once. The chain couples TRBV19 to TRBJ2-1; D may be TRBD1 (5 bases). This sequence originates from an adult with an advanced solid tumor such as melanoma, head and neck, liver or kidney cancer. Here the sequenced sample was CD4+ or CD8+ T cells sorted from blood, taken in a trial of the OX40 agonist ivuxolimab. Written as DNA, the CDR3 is TGTGCCAGTAATAGGGGCCTTAGCTCCTACAATGAGCAGTTCTTC. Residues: CASNRGLSSYNEQFF.